The T cell receptor (beta chain) under discussion was sequenced for a study of blood T cell repertoires in COVID-19 (dated by TCRdb to about 2020). As for the study more broadly: Samples from collaborators originated in the United States, Italy and Spain and spanned both the acute and convalescent phases of COVID-19. The material from the prospective study consisted of cDNA or gDNA derived from T cells, B-cell-depleted T cells, or PBMCs. Subjects who had been exposed to COVID-19, were actively infected with it, or had recovered from it provided the deeply sampled blood TCRbeta repertoires that made up the dataset. The repertoires were released in a freely available public database intended as a resource for research on the immune response to SARS-CoV-2. The samples were drawn from the first 160 participants of the ongoing ImmuneRACE study and from roughly 1,300 subjects provided by 6 global collaborators. A de-identified subject ID, COVID-19 status, age in years and sex were almost always included in the sample metadata. HLA class I and class II types, where available, came from metadata supplied by the sample provider rather than from assay-based typing. Study-level results and caveats: Clinical and demographic metadata were provided uncurated, with the amount varying by source and participant.

Each collaborating institution followed its own protocols to collect whole blood in K2EDTA tubes. For TCRbeta analysis, collaborators shipped samples as frozen whole blood, isolated PBMCs, or DNA extracted from either of those sample types. In the case of this clone: Its antigen remains undetermined. No base-level quality is on record; no much larger clone is a single base apart.

TCRbeta CDR3 regions were amplified from genomic DNA using the immunoSEQ Assay, a bias-controlled multiplex PCR. As for the authors' bioinformatics: The number of nucleated cells in each sample was estimated by amplification of reference gene primers within the assay. To quantify the absolute abundance of each unique TCRbeta CDR3 rearrangement, sequence reads were collapsed and filtered. For each sample, productive Simpson clonality was calculated as the square root of Simpson's diversity index across productive rearrangements. Not all clones reach the TCRdb copy of this immuneACCESS table, which keeps in-frame sequences only. Checked studies attribute under half of the gap to unresolved V genes and leave the rest unexplained. For V, J and clone size, that table is used; D and trimming come from the DNA. The sample records roughly 140,000 clones, around 80% of which are singletons. Just over 9.5% of the sample comes from the top ten.

V gives up 5 bases and J gives up 8 bases, and the segment between their germline ends measures 9 bases. The CDR3 sequence holds 11 residues, the cysteine and phenylalanine included. Only the CDR3 DNA is retained, 33 bases long and in frame from the first base. Sequenced sample: peripheral blood. This clonotype was obtained from a woman aged 50 to 65 with acute or convalescent COVID-19. The chain is encoded by TRBV12-3 or TRBV12-4 joined to TRBJ1-1; the D gene cannot be named for sure. For the CDR3, the sequence is CASSPRAEAFF. In nucleotide form, the sequence is TGTGCCAGCAGTCCCCGCGCGGAAGCTTTCTTT.